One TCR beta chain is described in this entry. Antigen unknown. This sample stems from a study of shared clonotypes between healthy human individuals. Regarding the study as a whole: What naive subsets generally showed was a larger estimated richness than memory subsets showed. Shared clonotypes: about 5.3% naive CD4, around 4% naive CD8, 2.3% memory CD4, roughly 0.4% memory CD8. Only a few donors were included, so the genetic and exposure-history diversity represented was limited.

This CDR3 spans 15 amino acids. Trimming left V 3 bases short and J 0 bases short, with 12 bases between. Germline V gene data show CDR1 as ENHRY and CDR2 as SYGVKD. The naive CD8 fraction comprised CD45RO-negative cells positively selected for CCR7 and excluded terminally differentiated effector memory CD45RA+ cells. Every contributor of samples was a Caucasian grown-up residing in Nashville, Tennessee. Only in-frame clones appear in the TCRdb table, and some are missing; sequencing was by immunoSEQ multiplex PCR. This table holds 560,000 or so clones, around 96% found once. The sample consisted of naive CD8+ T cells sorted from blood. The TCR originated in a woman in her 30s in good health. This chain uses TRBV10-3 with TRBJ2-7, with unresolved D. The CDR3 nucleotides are TGTGCCATCAGTGATGCAGGTTTCAACTCCTACGAGCAGTACTTC. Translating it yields CAISDAGFNSYEQYF.